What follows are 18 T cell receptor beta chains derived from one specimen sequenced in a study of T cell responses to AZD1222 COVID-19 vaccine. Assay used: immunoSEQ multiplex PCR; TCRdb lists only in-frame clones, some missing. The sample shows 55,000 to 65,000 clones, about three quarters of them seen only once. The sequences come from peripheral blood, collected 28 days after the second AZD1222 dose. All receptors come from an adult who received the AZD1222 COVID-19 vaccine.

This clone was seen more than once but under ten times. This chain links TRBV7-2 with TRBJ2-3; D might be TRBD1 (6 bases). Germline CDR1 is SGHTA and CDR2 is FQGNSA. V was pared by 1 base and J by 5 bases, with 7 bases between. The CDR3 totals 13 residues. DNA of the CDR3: TGTGCCAGCAGCTTAGACAGGGAAGATACGCAGTATTTT. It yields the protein CASSLDREDTQYF. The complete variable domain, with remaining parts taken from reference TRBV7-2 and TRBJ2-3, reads GAGVSQSPSNKVTEKGKDVELRCDPISGHTALYWYRQSLGQGLEFLIYFQGNSAPDKSGLPSDRFSAERTGGSVSTLTIQRTQQEDSAVYLCASSLDREDTQYFGPGTRLTVL.

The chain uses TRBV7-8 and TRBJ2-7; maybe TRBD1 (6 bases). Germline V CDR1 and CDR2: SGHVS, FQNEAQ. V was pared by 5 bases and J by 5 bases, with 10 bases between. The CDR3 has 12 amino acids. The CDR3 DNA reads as TGTGCCAGCAGCCTCACAGGGAACGAGCAGTACTTC. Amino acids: CASSLTGNEQYF. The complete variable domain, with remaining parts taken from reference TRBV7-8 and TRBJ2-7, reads GAGVSQSPRYKVAKRGQDVALRCDPISGHVSLFWYQQALGQGPEFLTYFQNEAQLDKSGLPSDRFFAERPEGSVSTLKIQRTQQEDSAVYLCASSLTGNEQYFGPGTRLTVT.

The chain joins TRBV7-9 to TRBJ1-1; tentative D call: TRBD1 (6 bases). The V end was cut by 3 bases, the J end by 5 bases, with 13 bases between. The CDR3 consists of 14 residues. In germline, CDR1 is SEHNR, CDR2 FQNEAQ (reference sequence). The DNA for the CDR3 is TGTGCCAGCAGCTTCGACAGGACGGCTACTGAAGCTTTCTTT. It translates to CASSFDRTATEAFF.

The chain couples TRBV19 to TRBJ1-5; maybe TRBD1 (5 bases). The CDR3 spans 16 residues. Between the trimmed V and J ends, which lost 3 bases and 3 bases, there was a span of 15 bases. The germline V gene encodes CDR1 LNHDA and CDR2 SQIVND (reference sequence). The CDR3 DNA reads TGTGCCAGTAGTATTCTTGGTCTGGGGCTCAATCAGCCCCAGCATTTT. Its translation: CASSILGLGLNQPQHF.

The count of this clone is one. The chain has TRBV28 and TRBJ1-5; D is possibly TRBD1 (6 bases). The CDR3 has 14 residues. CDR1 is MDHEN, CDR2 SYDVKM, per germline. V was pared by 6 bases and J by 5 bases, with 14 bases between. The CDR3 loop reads CASSSVGGHQPQHF. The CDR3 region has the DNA TGTGCCAGCAGCTCCGTCGGGGGCCATCAGCCCCAGCATTTT.

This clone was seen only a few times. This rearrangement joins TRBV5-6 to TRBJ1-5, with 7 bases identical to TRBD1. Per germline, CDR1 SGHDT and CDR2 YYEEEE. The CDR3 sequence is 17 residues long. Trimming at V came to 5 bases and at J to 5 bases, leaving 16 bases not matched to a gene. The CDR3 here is CASSKVEQGTGDQPQHF. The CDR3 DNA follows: TGTGCCAGCAGTAAGGTGGAACAGGGGACGGGGGATCAGCCCCAGCATTTT.

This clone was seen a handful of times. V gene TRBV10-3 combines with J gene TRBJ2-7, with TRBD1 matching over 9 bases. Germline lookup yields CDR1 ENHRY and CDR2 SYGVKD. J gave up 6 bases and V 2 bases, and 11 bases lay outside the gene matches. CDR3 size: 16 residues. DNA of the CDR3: TGTGCCATCAGTGAGCCGAGCAGGGACAGGGCTTCCGAGCAGTACTTC. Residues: CAISEPSRDRASEQYF.

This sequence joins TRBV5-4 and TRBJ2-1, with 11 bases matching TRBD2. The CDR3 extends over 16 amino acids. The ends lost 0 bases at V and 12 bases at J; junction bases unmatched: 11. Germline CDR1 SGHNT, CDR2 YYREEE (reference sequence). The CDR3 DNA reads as TGTGCCAGCAGCTTGGACGCTAGCGGGGGGCACGACGTGCAGTTCTTC. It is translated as CASSLDASGGHDVQFF.

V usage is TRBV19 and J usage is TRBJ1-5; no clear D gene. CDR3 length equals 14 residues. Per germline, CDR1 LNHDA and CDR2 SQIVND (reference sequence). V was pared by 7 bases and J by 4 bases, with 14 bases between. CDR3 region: CASKKGLENQPQHF. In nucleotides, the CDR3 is TGTGCCAGTAAGAAGGGTCTGGAAAATCAGCCCCAGCATTTT. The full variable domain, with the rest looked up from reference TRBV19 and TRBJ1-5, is DGGITQSPKYLFRKEGQNVTLSCEQNLNHDAMYWYRQDPGQGLRLIYYSQIVNDFQKGDIAEGYSVSREKKESFPLTVTSAQKNPTAFYLCASKKGLENQPQHFGDGTRLSIL.

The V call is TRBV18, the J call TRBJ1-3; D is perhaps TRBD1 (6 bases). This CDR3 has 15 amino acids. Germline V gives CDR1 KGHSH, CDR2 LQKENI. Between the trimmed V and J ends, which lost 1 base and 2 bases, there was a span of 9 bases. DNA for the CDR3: TGTGCCAGCTCACCACTACAGGGAACTGGAAACACCATATATTTT. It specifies CASSPLQGTGNTIYF.

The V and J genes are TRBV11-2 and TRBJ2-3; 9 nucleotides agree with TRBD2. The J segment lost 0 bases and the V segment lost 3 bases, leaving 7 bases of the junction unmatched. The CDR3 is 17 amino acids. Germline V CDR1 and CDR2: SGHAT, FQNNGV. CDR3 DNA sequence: TGTGCCAGCAGCTTGGGGCTAGCGGGGTTTAGCACAGATACGCAGTATTTT. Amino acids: CASSLGLAGFSTDTQYF.

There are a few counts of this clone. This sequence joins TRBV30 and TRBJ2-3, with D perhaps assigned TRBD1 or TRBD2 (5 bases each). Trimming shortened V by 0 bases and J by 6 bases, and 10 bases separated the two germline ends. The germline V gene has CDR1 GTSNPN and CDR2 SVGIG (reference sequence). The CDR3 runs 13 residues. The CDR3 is CAWSVRGRDTQYF. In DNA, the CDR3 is TGTGCCTGGAGTGTACGGGGCAGGGATACGCAGTATTTT. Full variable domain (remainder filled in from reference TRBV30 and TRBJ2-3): SQTIHQWPATLVQPVGSPLSLECTVEGTSNPNLYWYRQAAGRGLQLLFYSVGIGQISSEVPQNLSASRPQDRQFILSSKKLLLSDSGFYLCAWSVRGRDTQYFGPGTRLTVL.

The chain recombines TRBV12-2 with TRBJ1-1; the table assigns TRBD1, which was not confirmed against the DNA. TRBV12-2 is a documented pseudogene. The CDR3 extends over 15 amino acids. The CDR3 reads CASRLAKGAYDMAFF. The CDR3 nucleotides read TGTGCAAGTCGCTTAGCGAAGGGGGCATATGATATGGCTTTCTTT.

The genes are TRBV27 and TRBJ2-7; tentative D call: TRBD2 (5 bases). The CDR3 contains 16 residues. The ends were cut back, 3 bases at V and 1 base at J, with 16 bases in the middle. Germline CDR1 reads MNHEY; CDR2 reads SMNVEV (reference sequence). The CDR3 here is CASSFSRPGGSYEQYF. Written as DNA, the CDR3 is TGTGCCAGCAGTTTCTCACGTCCGGGCGGGTCCTACGAGCAGTACTTC.

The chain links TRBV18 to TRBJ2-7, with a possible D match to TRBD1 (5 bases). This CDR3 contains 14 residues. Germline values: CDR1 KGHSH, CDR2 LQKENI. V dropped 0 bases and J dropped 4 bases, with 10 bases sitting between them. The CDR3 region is CASSPPQGRYEQYF. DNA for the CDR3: TGTGCCAGCTCACCACCTCAGGGAAGGTACGAGCAGTACTTC.

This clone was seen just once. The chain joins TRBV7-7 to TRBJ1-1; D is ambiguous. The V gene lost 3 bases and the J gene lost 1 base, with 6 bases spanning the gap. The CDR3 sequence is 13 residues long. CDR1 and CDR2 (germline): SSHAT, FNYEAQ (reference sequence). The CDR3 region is CASSFGENTEAFF. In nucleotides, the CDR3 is TGTGCCAGCAGCTTTGGTGAGAACACTGAAGCTTTCTTT.

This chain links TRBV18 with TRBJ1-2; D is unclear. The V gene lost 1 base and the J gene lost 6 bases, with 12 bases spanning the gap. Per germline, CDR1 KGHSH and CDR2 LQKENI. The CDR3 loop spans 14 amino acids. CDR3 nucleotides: TGTGCCAGCTCACCACTCCCAATGTACGATGGCTACACCTTC. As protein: CASSPLPMYDGYTF.

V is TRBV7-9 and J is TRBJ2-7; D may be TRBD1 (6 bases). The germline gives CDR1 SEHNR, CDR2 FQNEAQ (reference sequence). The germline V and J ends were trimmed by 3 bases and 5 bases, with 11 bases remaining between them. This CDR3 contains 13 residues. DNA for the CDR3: TGTGCCAGCAGCTTTACCCAGGGGCACGAGCAGTACTTC. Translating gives CASSFTQGHEQYF.